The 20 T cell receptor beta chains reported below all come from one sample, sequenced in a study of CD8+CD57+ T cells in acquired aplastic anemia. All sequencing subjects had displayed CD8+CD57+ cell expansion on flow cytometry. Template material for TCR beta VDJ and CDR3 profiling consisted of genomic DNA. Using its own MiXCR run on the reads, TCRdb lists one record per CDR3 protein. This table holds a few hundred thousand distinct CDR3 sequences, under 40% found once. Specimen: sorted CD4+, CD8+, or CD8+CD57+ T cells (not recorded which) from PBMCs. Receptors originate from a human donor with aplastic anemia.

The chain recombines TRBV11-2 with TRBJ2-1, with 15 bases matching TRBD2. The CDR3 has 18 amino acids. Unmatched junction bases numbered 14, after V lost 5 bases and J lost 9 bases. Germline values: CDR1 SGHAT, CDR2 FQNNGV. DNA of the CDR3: TGTGCCAGCAGCCGGACTAGCGGGGGGGCATTGCGACAAGGTGAGCAGTTCTTC. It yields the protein CASSRTSGGALRQGEQFF.

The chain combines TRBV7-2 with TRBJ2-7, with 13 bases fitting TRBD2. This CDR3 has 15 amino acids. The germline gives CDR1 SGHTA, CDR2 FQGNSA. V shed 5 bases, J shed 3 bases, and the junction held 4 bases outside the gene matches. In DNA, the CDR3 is TGTGCCAGCAGCGGACTAGCGGGAGACATCTACGAGCAGTACTTC. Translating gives CASSGLAGDIYEQYF.

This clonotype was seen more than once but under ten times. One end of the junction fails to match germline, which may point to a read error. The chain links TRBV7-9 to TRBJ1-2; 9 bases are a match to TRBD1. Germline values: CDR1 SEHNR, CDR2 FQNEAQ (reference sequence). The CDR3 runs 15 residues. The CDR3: CASSLGQGSNYGYTF. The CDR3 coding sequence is TGTGCCAGCAGCTTGGGACAGGGCTCTAACTACGGCTACACCTTC.

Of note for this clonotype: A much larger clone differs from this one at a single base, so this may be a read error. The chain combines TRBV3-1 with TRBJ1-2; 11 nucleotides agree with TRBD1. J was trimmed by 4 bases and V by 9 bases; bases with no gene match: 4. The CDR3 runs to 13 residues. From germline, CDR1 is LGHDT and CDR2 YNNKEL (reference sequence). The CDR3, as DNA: TGTGCCAGTGGACAGGGGGCGATCTATGGCTACACCTTC. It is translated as CASGQGAIYGYTF.

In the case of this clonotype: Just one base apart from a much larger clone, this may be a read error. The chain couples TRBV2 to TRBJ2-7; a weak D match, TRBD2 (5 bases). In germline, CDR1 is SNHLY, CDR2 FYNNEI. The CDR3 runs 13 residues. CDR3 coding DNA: TGTGCCAGCAGCTCCCGGGGAGTAGATGAGCGGTACTTC. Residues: CASSSRGVDERYF.

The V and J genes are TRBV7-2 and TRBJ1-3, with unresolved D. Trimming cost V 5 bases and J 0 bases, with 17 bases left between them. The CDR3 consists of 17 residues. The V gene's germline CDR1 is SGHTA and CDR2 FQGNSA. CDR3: CASSHGRSAISGNTIYF. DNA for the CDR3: TGTGCCAGCAGCCATGGAAGGTCCGCGATCTCTGGAAACACCATATATTTT. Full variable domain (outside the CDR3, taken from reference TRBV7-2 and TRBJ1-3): GAGVSQSPSNKVTEKGKDVELRCDPISGHTALYWYRQSLGQGLEFLIYFQGNSAPDKSGLPSDRFSAERTGGSVSTLTIQRTQQEDSAVYLCASSHGRSAISGNTIYFGEGSWLTVV.

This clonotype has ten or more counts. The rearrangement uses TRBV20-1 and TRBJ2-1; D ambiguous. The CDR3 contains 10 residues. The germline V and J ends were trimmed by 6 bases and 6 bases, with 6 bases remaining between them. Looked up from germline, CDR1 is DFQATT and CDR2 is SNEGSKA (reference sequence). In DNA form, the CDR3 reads TGCAGTGCCCCGTTCAATGAGCAGTTCTTC. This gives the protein CSAPFNEQFF.

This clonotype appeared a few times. In DNA form, the CDR3 reads TGTGCCAGTAGTATAGCGAAAAACAGGGGGAACACTGAAGCTTTCTTT. Protein product: CASSIAKNRGNTEAFF. V is TRBV19 and J is TRBJ1-1; 7 bases fit TRBD1. The junction had 6 bases not matched to a gene; V was cut back by 1 base and J by 1 base. Germline CDR1 is LNHDA and CDR2 is SQIVND (reference sequence). The CDR3 has 16 amino acids.

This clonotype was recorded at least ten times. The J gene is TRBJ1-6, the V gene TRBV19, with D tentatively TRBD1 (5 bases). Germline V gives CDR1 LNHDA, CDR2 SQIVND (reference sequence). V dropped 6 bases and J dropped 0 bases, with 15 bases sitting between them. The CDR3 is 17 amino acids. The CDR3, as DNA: TGTGCCAGTAGAAAAGAGGAAGGGACCTCCTATAATTCACCCCTCCACTTT. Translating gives CASRKEEGTSYNSPLHF.

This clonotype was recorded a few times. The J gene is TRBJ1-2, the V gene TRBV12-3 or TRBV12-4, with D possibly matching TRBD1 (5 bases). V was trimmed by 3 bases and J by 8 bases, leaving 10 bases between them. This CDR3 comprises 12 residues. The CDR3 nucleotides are TGTGCCAGCAGTTTTCCGGGGACCGGCTACACCTTC. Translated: CASSFPGTGYTF.

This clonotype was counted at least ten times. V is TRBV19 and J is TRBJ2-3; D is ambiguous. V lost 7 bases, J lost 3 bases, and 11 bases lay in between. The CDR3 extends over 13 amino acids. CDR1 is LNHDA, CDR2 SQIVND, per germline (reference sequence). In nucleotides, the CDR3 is TGTGCCAGTATCGACTTGCGGACAGATACGCAGTATTTT. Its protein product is CASIDLRTDTQYF.

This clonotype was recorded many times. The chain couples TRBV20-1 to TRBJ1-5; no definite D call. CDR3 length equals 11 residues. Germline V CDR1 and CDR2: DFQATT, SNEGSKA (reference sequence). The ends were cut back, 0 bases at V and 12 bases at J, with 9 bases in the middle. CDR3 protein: CSAREEQIQHF. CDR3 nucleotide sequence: TGCAGTGCTAGAGAGGAACAGATCCAGCATTTT.

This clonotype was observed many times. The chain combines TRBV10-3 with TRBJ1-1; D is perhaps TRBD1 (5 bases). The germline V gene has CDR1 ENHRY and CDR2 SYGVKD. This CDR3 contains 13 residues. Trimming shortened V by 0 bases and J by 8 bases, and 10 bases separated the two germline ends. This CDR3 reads CAISESYEGEAFF. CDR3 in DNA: TGTGCCATCAGTGAGTCCTATGAGGGGGAAGCTTTCTTT.

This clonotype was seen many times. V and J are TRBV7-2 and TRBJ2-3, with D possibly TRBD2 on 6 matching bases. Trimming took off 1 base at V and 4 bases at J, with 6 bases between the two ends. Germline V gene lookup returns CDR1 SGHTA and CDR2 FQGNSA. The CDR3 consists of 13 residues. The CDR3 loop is CASSLGGADTQYF. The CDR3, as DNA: TGTGCCAGCAGCTTAGGGGGGGCAGATACGCAGTATTTT.

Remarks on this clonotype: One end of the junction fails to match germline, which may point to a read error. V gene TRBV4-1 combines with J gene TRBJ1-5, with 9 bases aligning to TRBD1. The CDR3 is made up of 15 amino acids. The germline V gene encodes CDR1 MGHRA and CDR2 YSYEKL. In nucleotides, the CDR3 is TGCGCCGGCAGCCAAGAGGGACAGGGCGAACAGCCCCAGCATTTT. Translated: CAGSQEGQGEQPQHF.

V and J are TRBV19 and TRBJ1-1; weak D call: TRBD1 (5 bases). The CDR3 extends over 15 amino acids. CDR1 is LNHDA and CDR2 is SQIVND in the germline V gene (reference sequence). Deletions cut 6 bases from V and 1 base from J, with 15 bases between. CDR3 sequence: CASSPTGTANTEAFF. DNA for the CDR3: TGTGCCAGTAGCCCAACCGGGACCGCGAACACTGAAGCTTTCTTT. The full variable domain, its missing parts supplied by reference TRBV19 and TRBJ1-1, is DGGITQSPKYLFRKEGQNVTLSCEQNLNHDAMYWYRQDPGQGLRLIYYSQIVNDFQKGDIAEGYSVSREKKESFPLTVTSAQKNPTAFYLCASSPTGTANTEAFFGQGTRLTVV.

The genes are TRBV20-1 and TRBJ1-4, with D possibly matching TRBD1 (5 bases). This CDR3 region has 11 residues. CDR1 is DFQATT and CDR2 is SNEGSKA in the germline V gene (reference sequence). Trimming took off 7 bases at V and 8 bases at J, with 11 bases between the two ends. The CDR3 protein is CSGERGEKLFF. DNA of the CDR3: TGCAGTGGGGAACGGGGGGAAAAACTGTTTTTT.

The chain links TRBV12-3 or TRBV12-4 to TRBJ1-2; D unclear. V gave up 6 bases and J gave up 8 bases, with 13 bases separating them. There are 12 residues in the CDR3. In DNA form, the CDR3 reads TGTGCCAGCAGCCCCTACACCGGAGGCTACACCTTC. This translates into CASSPYTGGYTF.

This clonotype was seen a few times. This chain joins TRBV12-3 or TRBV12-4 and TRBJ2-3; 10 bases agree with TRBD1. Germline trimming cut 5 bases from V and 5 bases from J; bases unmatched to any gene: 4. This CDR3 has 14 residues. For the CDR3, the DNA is TGTGCCAGCAGTCGGGGGACAGGGGTAGATACGCAGTATTTT. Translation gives CASSRGTGVDTQYF.

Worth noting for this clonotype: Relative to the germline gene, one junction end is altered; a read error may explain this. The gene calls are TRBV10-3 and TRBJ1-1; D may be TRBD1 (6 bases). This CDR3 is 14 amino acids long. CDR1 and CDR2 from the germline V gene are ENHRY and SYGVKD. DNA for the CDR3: TGTGCCAGCAGTGTCTTGACAGGTGGCGGTGAAGCTTTCTTT. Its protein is CASSVLTGGGEAFF.